This T cell receptor (beta chain) was obtained from a study of Graves' ophthalmopathy and Graves' hyperthyroidism. Findings and caveats of the study: Separation of ophthalmopathy from stable hyperthyroidism was achieved by a 13-signature model, at approximately 88% sensitivity and around 81% specificity.

The table lists this clonotype with many counts. What it binds is not known. The study amplified TCR beta CDR3 regions using RNA transcripts. Second-round multiplex PCR followed a first-round RT-PCR using HTBI primers. TCRdb re-called the multiplex PCR reads with MiXCR, one entry per CDR3 protein. The table includes 500,000 to 700,000 distinct CDR3 sequences, approximately 37% detected once. Pregnant or lactating patients and those with other autoimmune diseases or uncontrolled infections were excluded. This CDR3 contains 15 residues. Trimming stripped 2 bases from V and 0 bases from J, with 7 bases between. Germline CDR1 reads ENHRY; CDR2 reads SYGVKD.

This chain joins TRBV10-3 and TRBJ1-4; no clear D. The sequence was obtained from an adult man with Graves' hyperthyroidism. Sequencing used peripheral blood or thyroid tissue (not recorded which). CDR3 amino acids: CAISESEATNEKLFF. CDR3 bases: TGTGCCATCAGTGAGAGCGAGGCAACTAATGAAAAACTGTTTTTT.